The clone carrying this TCR beta chain has at least ten counts. Its target is not known. The sample comes from a study of T-cell reconstitution after alpha-beta-depleted transplantation in children. Study-wide results and limits: There were reportedly several hundred expanded graft clones from which alpha-beta T cells came about two months after transplant.

This CDR3 contains 16 residues. Germline CDR1 reads SGHDT; CDR2 reads YYEEEE. The junction had 11 bases not matched to a gene; V was cut back by 4 bases and J by 8 bases. TCRbeta library construction was performed incorporating unique molecular identifiers. TCRdb processed the PCR reads anew with MiXCR; each CDR3 protein has one entry. This sample has fewer than 500,000 distinct CDR3 sequences, with about 40% found just once. The sample was PBMCs, taken before TCRalphabeta/CD19-depleted stem cell transplant. The TCR was taken from a girl aged 2 to 9 with aplastic anemia, due to receive a stem cell transplant. The chain employs TRBV5-6 and TRBJ2-1; 11 positions match TRBD1. The CDR3 region is CASSKDRGHESDEQFF. Here the CDR3 DNA reads TGTGCCAGCAGCAAGGACAGGGGGCATGAGTCGGATGAGCAGTTCTTC. Looking up the rest from reference TRBV5-6 and TRBJ2-1 gives the full variable domain: DAGVTQSPTHLIKTRGQQVTLRCSPKSGHDTVSWYQQALGQGPQFIFQYYEEEERQRGNFPDRFSGHQFPNYSSELNVNALLLGDSALYLCASSKDRGHESDEQFFGPGTRLTVL.